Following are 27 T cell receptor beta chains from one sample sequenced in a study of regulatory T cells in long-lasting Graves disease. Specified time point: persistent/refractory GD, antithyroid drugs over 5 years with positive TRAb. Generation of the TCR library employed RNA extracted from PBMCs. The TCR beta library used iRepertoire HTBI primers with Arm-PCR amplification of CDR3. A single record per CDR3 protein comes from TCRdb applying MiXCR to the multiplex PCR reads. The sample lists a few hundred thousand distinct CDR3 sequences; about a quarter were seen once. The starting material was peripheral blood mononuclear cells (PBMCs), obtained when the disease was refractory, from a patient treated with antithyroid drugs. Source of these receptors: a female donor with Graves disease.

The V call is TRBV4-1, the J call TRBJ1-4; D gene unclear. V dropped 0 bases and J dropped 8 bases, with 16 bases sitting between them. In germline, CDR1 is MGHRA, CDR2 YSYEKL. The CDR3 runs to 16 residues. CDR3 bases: TGCGCCAGCAGCCAAGATGTAGCGCAGATTCAGGAAAAACTGTTTTTT. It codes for CASSQDVAQIQEKLFF.

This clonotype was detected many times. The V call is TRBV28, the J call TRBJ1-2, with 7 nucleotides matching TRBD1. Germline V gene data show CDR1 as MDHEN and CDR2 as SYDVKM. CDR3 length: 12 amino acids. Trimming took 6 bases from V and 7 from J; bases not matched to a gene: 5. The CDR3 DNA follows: TGTGCCAGCAGACCAACAGGGGCTGGCTACACCTTC. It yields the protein CASRPTGAGYTF.

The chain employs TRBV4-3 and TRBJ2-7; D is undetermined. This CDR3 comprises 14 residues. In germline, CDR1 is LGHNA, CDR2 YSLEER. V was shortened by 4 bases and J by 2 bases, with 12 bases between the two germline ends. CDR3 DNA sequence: TGCGCCAGCAGCCCCTATGGCGGTCCCTACGAGCAGTACTTC. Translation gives CASSPYGGPYEQYF.

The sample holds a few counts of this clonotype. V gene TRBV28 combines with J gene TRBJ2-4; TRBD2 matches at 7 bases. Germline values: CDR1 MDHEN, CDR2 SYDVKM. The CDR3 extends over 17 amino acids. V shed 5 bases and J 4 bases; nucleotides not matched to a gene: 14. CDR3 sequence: CASSPPWRERGKNIQYF. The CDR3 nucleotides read TGTGCCAGCAGTCCCCCCTGGCGGGAGCGGGGTAAAAACATTCAGTACTTC.

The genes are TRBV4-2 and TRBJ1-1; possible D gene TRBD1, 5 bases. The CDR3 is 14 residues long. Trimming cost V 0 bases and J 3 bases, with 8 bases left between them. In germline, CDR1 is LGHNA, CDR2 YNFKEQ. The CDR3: CASSQDLGDTEAFF. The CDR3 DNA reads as TGTGCCAGCAGCCAAGATTTGGGGGACACTGAAGCTTTCTTT.

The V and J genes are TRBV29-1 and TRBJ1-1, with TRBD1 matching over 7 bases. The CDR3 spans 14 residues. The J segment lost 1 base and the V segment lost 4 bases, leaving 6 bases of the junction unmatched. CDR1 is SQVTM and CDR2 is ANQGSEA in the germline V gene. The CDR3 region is CSVARQGENTEAFF. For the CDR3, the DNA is TGCAGCGTTGCCCGACAGGGCGAGAACACTGAAGCTTTCTTT.

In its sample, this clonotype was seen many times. CDR3 nucleotides: TGCAGTGCTAGAGAGTTAAACCCCGGGACAACCTCTGGCTACACCTTC. Translation: CSARELNPGTTSGYTF. V is TRBV20-1 and J is TRBJ1-2, with D possibly TRBD1 on 6 matching bases. Trimming left V 0 bases short and J 7 bases short, with 21 bases between. The germline CDR1 and CDR2 sequences are DFQATT and SNEGSKA (reference sequence). The CDR3 has 16 residues.

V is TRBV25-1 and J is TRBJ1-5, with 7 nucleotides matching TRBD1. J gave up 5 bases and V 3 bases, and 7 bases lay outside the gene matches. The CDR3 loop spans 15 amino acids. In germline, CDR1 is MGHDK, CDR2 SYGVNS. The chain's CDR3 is CASSDHRQGDQPQHF. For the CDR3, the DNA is TGTGCCAGCAGTGACCACCGACAGGGAGATCAGCCCCAGCATTTT.

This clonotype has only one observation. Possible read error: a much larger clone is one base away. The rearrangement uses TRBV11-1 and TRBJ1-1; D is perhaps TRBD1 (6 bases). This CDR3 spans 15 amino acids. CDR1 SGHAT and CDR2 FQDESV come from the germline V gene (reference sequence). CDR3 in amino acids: CVSSLGSGGRAEAFF. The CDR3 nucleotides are TGTGTCAGCAGCTTAGGCTCCGGGGGGCGCGCTGAAGCTTTCTTT.

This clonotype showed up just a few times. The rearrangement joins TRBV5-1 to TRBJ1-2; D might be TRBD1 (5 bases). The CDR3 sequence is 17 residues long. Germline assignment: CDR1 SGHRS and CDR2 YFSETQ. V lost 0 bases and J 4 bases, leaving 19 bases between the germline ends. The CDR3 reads CASSLDPGRDSFYGYTF. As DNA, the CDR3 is TGCGCCAGCAGCTTGGATCCGGGAAGGGACTCGTTCTATGGCTACACCTTC.

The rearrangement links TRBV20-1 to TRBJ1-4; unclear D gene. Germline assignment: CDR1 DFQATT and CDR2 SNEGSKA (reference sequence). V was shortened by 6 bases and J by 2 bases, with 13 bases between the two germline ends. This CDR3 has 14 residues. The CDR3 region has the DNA TGCAGTGCCCTCGATCCCCGCACTAATGAAAAACTGTTTTTT. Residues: CSALDPRTNEKLFF.

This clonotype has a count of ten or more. The CDR3 here is CASSLQGAAKNIQYF. The CDR3 region has the DNA TGTGCCAGCAGCCTCCAGGGGGCAGCCAAAAACATTCAGTACTTC. The chain uses TRBV7-8 and TRBJ2-4; 8 bases are shared with TRBD1. CDR1 and CDR2 (germline): SGHVS, FQNEAQ. The CDR3 consists of 15 residues. The V and J ends lost 5 bases and 0 bases, in that order; junction bases with no gene match: 3.

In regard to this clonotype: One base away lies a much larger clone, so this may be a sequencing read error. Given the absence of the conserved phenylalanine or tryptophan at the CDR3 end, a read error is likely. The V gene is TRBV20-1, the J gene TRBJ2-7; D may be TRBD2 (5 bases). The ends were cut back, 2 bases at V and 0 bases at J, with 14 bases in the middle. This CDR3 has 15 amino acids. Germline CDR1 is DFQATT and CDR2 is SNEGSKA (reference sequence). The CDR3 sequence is CSARPRTGNSYEQYS. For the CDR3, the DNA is TGCAGTGCTAGACCCCGGACCGGGAACTCCTACGAGCAGTACTCC.

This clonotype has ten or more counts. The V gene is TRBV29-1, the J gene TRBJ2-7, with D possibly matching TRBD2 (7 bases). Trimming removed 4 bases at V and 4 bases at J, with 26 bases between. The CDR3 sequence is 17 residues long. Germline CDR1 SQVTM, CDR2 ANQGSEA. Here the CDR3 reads CSVVFVQGGFTIYEQYF. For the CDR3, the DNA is TGCAGCGTTGTGTTCGTACAGGGAGGGTTCACTATTTACGAGCAGTACTTC.

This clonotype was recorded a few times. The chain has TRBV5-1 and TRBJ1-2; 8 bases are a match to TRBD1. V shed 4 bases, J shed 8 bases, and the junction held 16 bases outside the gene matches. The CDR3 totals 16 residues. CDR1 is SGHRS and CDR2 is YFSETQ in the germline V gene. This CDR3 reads CASSLGQGRRGGGYTF. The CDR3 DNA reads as TGCGCCAGCAGCCTCGGACAGGGCCGGAGGGGCGGCGGCTACACCTTC.

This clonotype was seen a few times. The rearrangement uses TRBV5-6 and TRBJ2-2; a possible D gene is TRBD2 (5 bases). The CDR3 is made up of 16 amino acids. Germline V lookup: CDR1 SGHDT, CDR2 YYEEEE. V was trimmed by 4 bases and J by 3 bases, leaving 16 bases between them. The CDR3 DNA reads TGTGCCAGCAGCGCGAGCCTTGCGGAGGACACCGGGGAGCTGTTTTTT. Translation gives CASSASLAEDTGELFF.

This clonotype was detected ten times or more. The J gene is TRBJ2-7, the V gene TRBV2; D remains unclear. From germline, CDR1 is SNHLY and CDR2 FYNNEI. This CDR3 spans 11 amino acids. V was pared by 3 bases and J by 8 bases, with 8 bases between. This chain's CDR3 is CASSEAGQQYF. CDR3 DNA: TGTGCCAGCAGTGAGGCAGGCCAGCAGTACTTC. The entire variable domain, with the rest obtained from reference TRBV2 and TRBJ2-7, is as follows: EPEVTQTPSHQVTQMGQEVILRCVPISNHLYFYWYRQILGQKVEFLVSFYNNEISEKSEIFDDQFSVERPDGSNFTLKIRSTKLEDSAMYFCASSEAGQQYFGPGTRLTVT.

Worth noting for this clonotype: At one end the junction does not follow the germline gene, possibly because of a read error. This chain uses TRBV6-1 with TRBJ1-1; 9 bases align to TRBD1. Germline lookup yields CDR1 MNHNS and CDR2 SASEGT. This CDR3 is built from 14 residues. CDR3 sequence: CASSRTGENAEAFF. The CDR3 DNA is TGTGCCAGCAGCCGGACAGGGGAGAACGCTGAAGCTTTCTTT.

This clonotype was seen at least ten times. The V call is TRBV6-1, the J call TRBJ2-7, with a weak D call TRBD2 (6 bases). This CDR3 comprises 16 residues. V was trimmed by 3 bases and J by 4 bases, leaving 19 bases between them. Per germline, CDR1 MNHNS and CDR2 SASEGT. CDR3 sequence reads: CASSDLGRAGRYEQYF. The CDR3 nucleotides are TGTGCCAGCAGTGACCTCGGCCGAGCAGGGAGGTACGAGCAGTACTTC.

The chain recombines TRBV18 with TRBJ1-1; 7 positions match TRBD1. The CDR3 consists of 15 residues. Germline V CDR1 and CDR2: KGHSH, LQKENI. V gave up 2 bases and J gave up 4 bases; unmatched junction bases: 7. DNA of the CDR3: TGTGCCAGCTCACCAATAGACAGGGAGGTCACTGAAGCTTTCTTT. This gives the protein CASSPIDREVTEAFF.

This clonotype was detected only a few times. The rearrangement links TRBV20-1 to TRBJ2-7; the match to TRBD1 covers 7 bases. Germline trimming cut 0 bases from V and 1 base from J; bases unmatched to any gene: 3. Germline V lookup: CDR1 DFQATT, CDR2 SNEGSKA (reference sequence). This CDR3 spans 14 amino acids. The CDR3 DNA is TGCAGTGCTAGAGACTACAGGGGTTCCTACGAGCAGTACTTC. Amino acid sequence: CSARDYRGSYEQYF.

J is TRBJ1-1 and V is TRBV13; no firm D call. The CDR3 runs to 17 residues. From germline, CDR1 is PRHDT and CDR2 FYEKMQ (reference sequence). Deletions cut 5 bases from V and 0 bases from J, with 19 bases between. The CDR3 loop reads CASSPRGEKLMNTEAFF. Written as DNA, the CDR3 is TGTGCCAGCAGCCCCCGCGGGGAAAAACTCATGAACACTGAAGCTTTCTTT.

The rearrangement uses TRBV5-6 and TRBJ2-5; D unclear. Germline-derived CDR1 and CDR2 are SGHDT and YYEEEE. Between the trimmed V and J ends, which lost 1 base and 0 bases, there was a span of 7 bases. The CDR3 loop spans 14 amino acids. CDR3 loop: CASSLLLYQETQYF. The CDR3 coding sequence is TGTGCCAGCAGCTTGCTCCTGTACCAAGAGACCCAGTACTTC.

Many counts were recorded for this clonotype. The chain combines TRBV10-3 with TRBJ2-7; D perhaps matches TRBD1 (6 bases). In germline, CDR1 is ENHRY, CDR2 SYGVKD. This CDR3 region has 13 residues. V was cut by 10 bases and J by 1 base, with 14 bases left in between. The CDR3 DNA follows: TGTGCCAGCGAACAGGGAAGTTCCTACGAGCAGTACTTC. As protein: CASEQGSSYEQYF.

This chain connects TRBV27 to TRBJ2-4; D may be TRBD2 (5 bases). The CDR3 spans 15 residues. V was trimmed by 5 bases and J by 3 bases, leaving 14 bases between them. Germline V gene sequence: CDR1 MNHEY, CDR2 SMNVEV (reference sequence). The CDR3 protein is CASSPREGGKNIQYF. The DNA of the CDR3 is TGTGCCAGCAGTCCTCGTGAGGGTGGCAAAAACATTCAGTACTTC.

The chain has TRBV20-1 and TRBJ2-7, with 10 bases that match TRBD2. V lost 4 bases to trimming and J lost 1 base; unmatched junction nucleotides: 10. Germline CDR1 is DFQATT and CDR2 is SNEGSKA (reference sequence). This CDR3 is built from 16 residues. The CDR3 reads CSATEGLAENSYEQYF. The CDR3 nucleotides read TGCAGTGCTACCGAAGGACTAGCGGAGAATTCCTACGAGCAGTACTTC.

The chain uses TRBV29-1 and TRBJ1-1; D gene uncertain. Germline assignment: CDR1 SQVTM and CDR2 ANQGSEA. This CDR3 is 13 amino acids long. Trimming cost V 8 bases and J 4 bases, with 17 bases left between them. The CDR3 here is CSSRMSWGTEAFF. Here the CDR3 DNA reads TGCAGCTCTAGGATGTCCTGGGGCACTGAAGCTTTCTTT.